Listed below are T cell receptor beta chains from one sample, sequenced in a study of blood T cell repertoires in COVID-19. TCRdb keeps only in-frame clones here, not all; method: immunoSEQ multiplex PCR. The sample yields 90,000 to 100,000 clones, about nine tenths seen once. Sequencing was carried out using peripheral blood. Receptor source: a man in his fifties with acute or convalescent COVID-19. Both conserved end residues are part of each CDR3. Fields, in order: J gene, CDR3 length, D gene, V gene, clone size, CDR3 protein, CDR3 DNA. A D gene is named only where the DNA matches it firmly. Some rows have no size entry. The others give once, few or many, or a class for an expanded clone.

>TRBJ2-1|16|NA|TRBV11-3|once
CASSLGTLNPSGEQFF
TGTGCCAGCAGCTTAGGGACTCTAAACCCATCGGGTGAGCAGTTCTTC
>TRBJ2-5|15|TRBD2|TRBV4-1|once
CASSQDSRGQETQYF
TGCGCCAGCAGCCAAGATTCGCGGGGGCAAGAGACCCAGTACTTC
>TRBJ1-2|15|NA|TRBV5-1|NA
CASSLEGLALVGYTF
TGCGCCAGCAGCTTGGAGGGACTGGCCTTAGTGGGCTACACCTTC
>TRBJ2-3|14|NA|TRBV14|few
CASSQERGWDTQYF
TGTGCCAGCAGCCAAGAAAGGGGATGGGATACGCAGTATTTT
>TRBJ1-1|14|NA|TRBV7-9|NA
CASSLEAGQRGAFF
TGTGCCAGCAGCTTAGAGGCAGGACAGAGAGGGGCTTTCTTT
>TRBJ2-3|15|TRBD2|TRBV27|NA
CASSLSSGRIDTQYF
TGTGCCAGCAGTCTGTCTAGCGGGAGAATAGATACGCAGTATTTT
>TRBJ2-1|14|TRBD2|TRBV19|NA
CASSGGSSYNEQFF
TGTGCCAGTAGCGGGGGGAGCTCCTACAATGAGCAGTTCTTC
>TRBJ2-7|14|TRBD2|TRBV10-3|NA
CAIRALAGGHEQYF
TGTGCCATCAGGGCACTAGCGGGAGGTCACGAGCAGTACTTC
>TRBJ2-7|11|TRBD1|TRBV10-1|many
CASINLGQGDF
TGCGCCAGCATCAACTTGGGACAGGGCGACTTC
>TRBJ1-1|14|NA|TRBV9|NA
CASSVTSGNTEAFF
TGTGCCAGCAGCGTGACCTCAGGGAACACTGAAGCTTTCTTT
>TRBJ2-7|14|NA|TRBV7-2|NA
CASSSGRGAYEQYF
TGTGCCAGCAGCTCAGGGCGGGGTGCCTACGAGCAGTACTTC
>TRBJ1-5|13|NA|TRBV28|once
CASSFGGNQPQHF
TGTGCCAGCAGTTTTGGGGGGAATCAGCCCCAGCATTTT
>TRBJ2-2|16|TRBD1|TRBV11-3|NA
CASSQTGTGVGGELFF
TGTGCCAGCAGCCAGACCGGGACAGGGGTCGGCGGGGAGCTGTTTTTT
>TRBJ2-7|15|TRBD1|TRBV5-1|few
CASSPRQGSSYEQYF
TGCGCCAGCAGCCCCCGACAGGGGAGCTCCTACGAGCAGTACTTC
>TRBJ2-2|16|TRBD2|TRBV9|NA
CASSVGLAGVGGELFF
TGTGCCAGCAGCGTAGGACTAGCGGGAGTCGGCGGGGAGCTGTTTTTT
>TRBJ1-1|13|NA|TRBV30|NA
CAWRKGLYTEAFF
TGTGCCTGGAGGAAGGGGTTATACACTGAAGCTTTCTTT
>TRBJ1-5|14|TRBD1|TRBV27|once
CASSSDREGQPQHF
TGTGCCAGCAGTTCGGACAGGGAGGGTCAGCCCCAGCATTTT
>TRBJ2-2|17|TRBD2|TRBV6-2/TRBV6-3|NA
CASSYSSASGRSGELFF
TGTGCCAGCAGTTACTCGAGCGCTAGCGGGAGGTCCGGGGAGCTGTTTTTT
>TRBJ1-3|15|NA|TRBV19|NA
CASSMRGLSGNTIYF
TGTGCCAGTAGTATGCGGGGCCTCTCTGGAAACACCATATATTTT
>TRBJ2-3|12|NA|TRBV6-5|NA
CASRVVTDTQYF
TGTGCCAGCAGGGTAGTTACAGATACGCAGTATTTT
>TRBJ2-3|14|NA|TRBV4-1|NA
CASSQVGSADTQYF
TGCGCCAGCAGCCAAGTCGGCAGCGCAGATACGCAGTATTTT
>TRBJ2-2|18|NA|TRBV21-1|NA
CASSPRRRTGNNTGELFF
TGTGCCAGCAGCCCTCGTCGGAGGACAGGGAATAACACCGGGGAGCTGTTTTTT
>TRBJ1-5|17|NA|TRBV10-3|NA
CAISEALQGANNQAQHF
TGTGCCATCAGTGAGGCCCTACAGGGCGCCAACAATCAAGCCCAGCATTTT
>TRBJ1-5|14|TRBD1|TRBV7-9|NA
CASSSGTGNQPQHF
TGTGCCAGCAGCTCCGGGACAGGGAATCAGCCCCAGCATTTT
>TRBJ1-5|19|TRBD1|TRBV27|NA
CASSKTGTGGRVSNQPQHF
TGTGCCAGCAGTAAGACCGGGACAGGGGGCCGGGTAAGCAATCAGCCCCAGCATTTT
>TRBJ2-2|16|TRBD2|TRBV5-4|NA
CASSLGTSGRVGELFF
TGTGCCAGCAGCTTGGGGACTAGCGGAAGGGTCGGGGAGCTGTTTTTT
>TRBJ2-7|13|TRBD2|TRBV6-5|few
CAAGLAGANEQYF
TGTGCCGCCGGACTAGCGGGAGCTAACGAGCAGTACTTC
>TRBJ2-3|14|NA|TRBV6-2/TRBV6-3|NA
CASSFSGSLNTQYF
TGTGCCAGCAGTTTTAGTGGGAGTCTAAATACGCAGTATTTT
>TRBJ2-3|15|NA|TRBV7-9|NA
CASSPRGQSTDTQYF
TGTGCCAGCAGCCCCAGAGGTCAGAGCACAGATACGCAGTATTTT
>TRBJ1-5|16|NA|TRBV7-2|NA
CASSFSGGGGNQPQHF
TGTGCCAGCAGCTTCTCGGGAGGGGGGGGCAATCAGCCCCAGCATTTT
>TRBJ2-6|14|NA|TRBV10-3|NA
CAILGQGWANVLTF
TGTGCCATCCTGGGGCAGGGATGGGCCAACGTCCTGACTTTC
>TRBJ2-7|14|NA|TRBV19|NA
CASSHRGLRYEQYF
TGTGCCAGTAGTCACCGAGGACTGCGCTACGAGCAGTACTTC
>TRBJ2-2|15|NA|TRBV4-1|few
CASSQPLLTTGELFF
TGCGCCAGCAGCCAGCCGCTCTTGACTACCGGGGAGCTGTTTTTT
>TRBJ2-1|17|NA|TRBV24-1|NA
CATSDPTGTSSYNEQFF
TGTGCCACCAGTGACCCGACAGGGACTAGCTCCTACAATGAGCAGTTCTTC
>TRBJ2-1|15|TRBD1|TRBV9|NA
CASSVAGTGYNEQFF
TGTGCCAGCAGCGTGGCCGGGACAGGGTACAATGAGCAGTTCTTC
>TRBJ2-1|14|TRBD1|TRBV10-2|NA
CAASSGTGSNEQFF
TGCGCCGCCTCTTCCGGGACAGGGAGCAATGAGCAGTTCTTC
>TRBJ2-7|15|NA|TRBV6-5|NA
CASSSQDGGWYEQYF
TGTGCCAGCAGTTCCCAGGATGGCGGGTGGTACGAGCAGTACTTC
>TRBJ1-2|13|NA|TRBV27|NA
CASSSGVRYGYTF
TGTGCCAGCAGTTCGGGGGTGAGGTATGGCTACACCTTC
>TRBJ2-5|17|TRBD1|TRBV5-1|NA
CASRLGVQGTPQETQYF
TGCGCCAGCAGGTTGGGGGTACAGGGGACCCCTCAAGAGACCCAGTACTTC
>TRBJ1-6|14|NA|TRBV7-8|NA
CASSLDRNNSPLHF
TGTGCCAGCAGCCTAGACAGGAATAATTCACCCCTCCACTTT
>TRBJ2-7|12|NA|TRBV11-2|NA
CASSSDSYEQYF
TGTGCCAGCAGTTCCGACAGCTACGAGCAGTACTTC
>TRBJ2-5|17|TRBD2|TRBV7-9|NA
CASSLAEREGISETQYF
TGTGCCAGCAGCTTAGCGGAGCGGGAGGGAATTTCAGAGACCCAGTACTTC
>TRBJ1-1|14|TRBD1|TRBV19|NA
CASSRAGQGAEAFF
TGTGCCAGTAGTAGAGCGGGACAGGGGGCTGAAGCTTTCTTT
>TRBJ2-1|14|TRBD1|TRBV9|NA
CASSFRTGQDEQFF
TGTGCCAGCAGCTTTCGGACAGGCCAGGATGAGCAGTTCTTC
>TRBJ2-2|16|TRBD2|TRBV19|NA
CASSTRGTSDTGELFF
TGTGCCAGTAGTACCCGCGGGACTAGCGACACCGGGGAGCTGTTTTTT
>TRBJ2-1|12|NA|TRBV3-1/TRBV3-2|NA
CASSQTVGEQFF
TGTGCCAGCAGCCAGACTGTAGGTGAGCAGTTCTTC
>TRBJ1-1|11|NA|TRBV29-1|NA
CSVGRESGAFF
TGCAGCGTTGGGAGGGAGTCAGGAGCTTTCTTT